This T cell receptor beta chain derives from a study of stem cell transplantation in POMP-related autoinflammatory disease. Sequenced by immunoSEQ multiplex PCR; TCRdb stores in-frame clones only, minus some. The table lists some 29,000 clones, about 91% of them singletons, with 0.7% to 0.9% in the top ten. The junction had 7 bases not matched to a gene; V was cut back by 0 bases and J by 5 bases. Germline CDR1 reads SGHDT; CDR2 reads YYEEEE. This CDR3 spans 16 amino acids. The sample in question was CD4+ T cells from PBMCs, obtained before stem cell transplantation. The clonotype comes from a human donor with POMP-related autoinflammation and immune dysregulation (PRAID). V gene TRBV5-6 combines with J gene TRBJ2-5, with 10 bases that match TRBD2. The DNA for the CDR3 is TGTGCCAGCAGCTTGGCCCCTAGCGGGGGTGGTGAGACCCAGTACTTC. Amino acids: CASSLAPSGGGETQYF.